This paragraph reports one TCR beta chain. Each CDR3 protein gets one entry after TCRdb re-called the RT-PCR reads with MiXCR. The repertoire holds fewer than 500,000 distinct CDR3 sequences, with under 20% as singletons. The CDR3 is 14 residues long. Germline CDR1 and CDR2: MNHEY and SVGAGI. V was pared by 2 bases and J by 3 bases, with 2 bases of the junction left unmatched. This entry comes from a study of patients and donors after allogeneic stem cell transplantation. The rearrangement uses TRBV6-5 and TRBJ2-3; 7 positions match TRBD1. The source of this sequence is a human donor who was either an allogeneic HSCT recipient or a stem cell or donor lymphocyte infusion donor (not recorded which). It is not recorded whose cells these are; they may come from a transplant donor. Sequencing used blood, either unsorted or a sorted T cell fraction (not recorded which). CDR3 sequence reads: CASSYGQATDTQYF. The CDR3 DNA is TGTGCCAGCAGTTACGGACAGGCTACAGATACGCAGTATTTT.